This T cell receptor (beta chain) is drawn from a study of blood T cell repertoires in COVID-19. Study summary: Material from acute and convalescent COVID-19 was sourced from the United States, Italy and Spain. The cDNA or gDNA used as material had been derived from T cells, B-cell-depleted T cells, or PBMCs.

The sample holds a few counts of this clone. The CDR3 contains 11 residues. With 2 bases removed from V and 12 bases from J, the gap between germline ends came to 10 bases. The germline gives CDR1 GTSNPN, CDR2 SVGIG (reference sequence). In the study's own analysis: It was from reference gene primer amplification that nucleated cell counts were estimated. Clones were read by immunoSEQ multiplex PCR, and TCRdb kept only the in-frame ones, dropping some. The DNA was the basis for D and trimming; V, J and clone size are from that table. The sample contains roughly 67,000 clones, 88% of which appear only once.

The chain combines TRBV30 with TRBJ1-4; D ambiguous. The clonotype comes from a woman aged 55-69 years with acute or convalescent COVID-19. The sample taken for sequencing was peripheral blood. CDR3 DNA: TGTGCCTGGAGTCCCACGGAGGAACTGTTTTTT. Its protein is CAWSPTEELFF.